Listed below are T cell receptor beta chains from one sample, sequenced in a study of long-term antiretroviral therapy in people with HIV. Measured with immunoSEQ multiplex PCR; TCRdb has only the in-frame clones, and not every one. Here the sample spans 25,000 to 30,000 clones, about 82% being singletons. The specimen was unsorted PBMCs, collected 0.8 years after starting antiretroviral therapy. All receptors come from a woman aged 25 to 39 with HIV. The CDR3 runs from the conserved cysteine through the conserved F or W. Each record gives: J gene, V gene, D gene, clone size, CDR3 DNA, CDR3 protein. A D gene is named only where the DNA matches it firmly. Only some rows state a clone size, as once, few, many or a class for expanded clones.

>TRBJ1-6|TRBV2|-|few
TGTGCCAGCAGGGACAGCCGTAATTCACCCCTCCACTTT
CASRDSRNSPLHF
>TRBJ1-2|TRBV18|-|-
TGTGCCAGCTCACGAGATAGCCCGGGATCCGGAAGGGGCTACACCTTC
CASSRDSPGSGRGYTF
>TRBJ1-4|TRBV5-1|-|-
TGCGCCAGCAGCTTACTGGGGAGGGAAAAACTGTTTTTT
CASSLLGREKLFF
>TRBJ2-1|TRBV27|-|-
TGTGCCAGCAGTTTCTGGGGGGGCTCATCCAATGAGCAGTTCTTC
CASSFWGGSSNEQFF
>TRBJ2-7|TRBV5-1|-|-
TGCGCCAGCAGCCCCGCCTACGAGCAGTACTTC
CASSPAYEQYF
>TRBJ1-6|TRBV14|TRBD1|few
TGTGCCAGCAGTCACAGGGGACTGAATTCACCCCTCCACTTT
CASSHRGLNSPLHF
>TRBJ2-7|TRBV6-1|-|-
TGTGCCAGCAGTGAGAGTGTTACATTCTACGAGCAGTACTTC
CASSESVTFYEQYF
>TRBJ1-1|TRBV6-1|TRBD1|-
TGTGCCAGCAGTACAGGGGTGGTCACTGAAGCTTTCTTT
CASSTGVVTEAFF
>TRBJ2-5|TRBV27|-|once
TGTGCCAGCAGCAAAAGAAAGAACTGGCAAGAGACCCAGTACTTC
CASSKRKNWQETQYF
>TRBJ2-2|TRBV2|TRBD1|-
TGTGCCAGCCGTGGTAGGACAGGGCCCGGGGAGCTGTTTTTT
CASRGRTGPGELFF
>TRBJ2-5|TRBV6-1|-|-
TGTGCCAGCAGTGTGGAGCGGCAAGAGACCCAGTACTTC
CASSVERQETQYF
>TRBJ2-5|TRBV6-5|-|-
TGTGCCAGCAGTTACCCACCTGGGACCCAGTACTTC
CASSYPPGTQYF
>TRBJ2-7|TRBV7-2|TRBD1|-
TGTGCCAGCAGCCGGGACAGGGACGACGAGCAGTACTTC
CASSRDRDDEQYF
>TRBJ1-5|TRBV10-3|-|-
TGTGCCATCAGTGTACAGACCAATCAGCCCCAGCATTTT
CAISVQTNQPQHF
>TRBJ2-1|TRBV4-1|-|-
TGCGCCAGCAGCCTGGGGACTCTCCCGGGGACTGACAATGAGCAGTTCTTC
CASSLGTLPGTDNEQFF
>TRBJ1-1|TRBV6-4|-|-
TGTGCCAGCAGTGACGAGTTGGACACTGAAGCTTTCTTT
CASSDELDTEAFF
>TRBJ1-2|TRBV10-2|-|few
TGCGCCAGCAGTGACGGGTCGTTGGTCTATGGCTACACCTTC
CASSDGSLVYGYTF
>TRBJ2-7|TRBV5-1|TRBD1|few
TGCGCCAGCAGCACCGGGACAGTATCACACGAGCAGTACTTC
CASSTGTVSHEQYF
>TRBJ1-1|TRBV29-1|-|-
TGCAGCGTTGAAGCCCCCGGGCAGGTATATACTGAAGCTTTCTTT
CSVEAPGQVYTEAFF
>TRBJ1-5|TRBV6-4|-|-
TGTGCCAGCAGGGGGGGACGGAATAGCAATCAGCCCCAGCATTTT
CASRGGRNSNQPQHF
>TRBJ1-5|TRBV2|-|-
TGTGCCAGCAACTTCGCTAGGGATCAGCCCCAGCATTTT
CASNFARDQPQHF
>TRBJ2-3|TRBV29-1|-|-
TGCAGCGTTACGGGACGGCAGCATAGCACAGATACGCAGTATTTT
CSVTGRQHSTDTQYF
>TRBJ1-4|TRBV6-1|-|-
TGTGCCAGCAGTGAAGGGGGGGGCCAGGCTGAAAAACTGTTTTTT
CASSEGGGQAEKLFF
>TRBJ1-1|TRBV7-2|-|-
TGTGCCAGCGCCTGGGTCGGCACTGAAGCTTTCTTT
CASAWVGTEAFF
>TRBJ1-1|TRBV29-1|-|-
TGCAGCGGGATGACAGGCCTCATGAACACTGAAGCTTTCTTT
CSGMTGLMNTEAFF
>TRBJ1-1|TRBV6-1|-|-
TGTGCCAGCAGTCAAGAGGCGAACACTGAAGCTTTCTTT
CASSQEANTEAFF
>TRBJ1-5|TRBV6-5|-|-
TGTGCCAGCTCACGGCAGGGAGTAAATCAGCCCCAGCATTTT
CASSRQGVNQPQHF
>TRBJ2-1|TRBV7-9|-|-
TGTGCCAGCAGCTTGGTCGTCGGCTCCTACAATGAGCAGTTCTTC
CASSLVVGSYNEQFF
>TRBJ2-2|TRBV27|-|-
TGTGCCAGCAGTTCCGAGGGGGGGCCGACCGGGGAGCTGTTTTTT
CASSSEGGPTGELFF
>TRBJ2-4|TRBV14|-|-
TGTGCCAGCAGCCAAGCACGGGGTGTAGCCAAAAACATTCAGTACTTC
CASSQARGVAKNIQYF
>TRBJ1-1|TRBV5-1|-|-
TGCGCCAGCAGCTTGGCCTGGGGGGAGAAGAACACTGAAGCTTTCTTT
CASSLAWGEKNTEAFF
>TRBJ2-1|TRBV6-5|-|-
TGTGCCAGCAGTTACGCCGCCGGCCACAATGAGCAGTTCTTC
CASSYAAGHNEQFF
>TRBJ2-2|TRBV11-2|TRBD2|few
TGTGCCAGCAGTGGACTAGCGGGCACCGGGGAGCTGTTTTTT
CASSGLAGTGELFF
>TRBJ1-5|TRBV5-5|-|-
TGTGCCAGCAGCCAGGACGCCAATCAGCCCCAGCATTTT
CASSQDANQPQHF
>TRBJ1-6|TRBV5-1|TRBD1|-
TGCGCCAGCAGCACGGACAGGGTCAATTCACCCCTCCACTTT
CASSTDRVNSPLHF
>TRBJ2-3|TRBV5-8|-|-
TGTGCCAGCAGCTTACGTGGGTCCACAGATACGCAGTATTTT
CASSLRGSTDTQYF